What follows is one TCR beta chain and its context. This entry belongs to a study of blood T cell repertoires in COVID-19. Whole-study context: COVID-19 samples, acute and convalescent, were from the United States, Italy and Spain.

Methods used by the authors: From reference gene primer amplification, estimates of nucleated cell counts were derived. Repertoires were generated with immunoSEQ multiplex PCR, while TCRdb's copy carries only in-frame clones and drops some. V, J and clone size were drawn from that table, and D and trimming were deduced from the DNA. Of roughly 120,000 clones listed, 74% are singletons. Germline V CDR1 and CDR2: MNHEY, SVGAGI. The CDR3 extends over 13 amino acids. The V end was cut by 6 bases, the J end by 5 bases, with 11 bases between. The sequencing sample was made of peripheral blood. The gene calls are TRBV6-5 and TRBJ1-5; possible D gene TRBD1, 6 bases. This clonotype originated in a man aged 80 or over with COVID-19, enrolled during active disease. In DNA, the CDR3 is TGTGCCAGCAGCCTGGACAGTTATCAGCCCCAGCATTTT. This encodes CASSLDSYQPQHF.